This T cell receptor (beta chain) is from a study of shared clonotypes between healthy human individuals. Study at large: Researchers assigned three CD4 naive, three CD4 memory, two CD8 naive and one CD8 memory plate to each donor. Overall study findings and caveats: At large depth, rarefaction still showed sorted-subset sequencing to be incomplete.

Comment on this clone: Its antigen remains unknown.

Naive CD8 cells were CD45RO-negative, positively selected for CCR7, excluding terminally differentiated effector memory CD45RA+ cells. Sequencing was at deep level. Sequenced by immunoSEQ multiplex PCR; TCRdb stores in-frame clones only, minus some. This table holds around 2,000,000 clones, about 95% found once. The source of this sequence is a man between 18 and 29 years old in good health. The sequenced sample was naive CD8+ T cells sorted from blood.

The CDR3 sequence: CASSPGTSGADTQYF. DNA of the CDR3: TGTGCCAGCAGCCCCGGGACTAGCGGGGCAGATACGCAGTATTTT. The rearrangement links TRBV7-9 to TRBJ2-3; TRBD2 matches at 13 bases. Per germline, CDR1 SEHNR and CDR2 FQNEAQ (reference sequence). With V trimmed by 5 bases and J by 4 bases, 3 bases remained unmatched. The CDR3 has 15 amino acids.